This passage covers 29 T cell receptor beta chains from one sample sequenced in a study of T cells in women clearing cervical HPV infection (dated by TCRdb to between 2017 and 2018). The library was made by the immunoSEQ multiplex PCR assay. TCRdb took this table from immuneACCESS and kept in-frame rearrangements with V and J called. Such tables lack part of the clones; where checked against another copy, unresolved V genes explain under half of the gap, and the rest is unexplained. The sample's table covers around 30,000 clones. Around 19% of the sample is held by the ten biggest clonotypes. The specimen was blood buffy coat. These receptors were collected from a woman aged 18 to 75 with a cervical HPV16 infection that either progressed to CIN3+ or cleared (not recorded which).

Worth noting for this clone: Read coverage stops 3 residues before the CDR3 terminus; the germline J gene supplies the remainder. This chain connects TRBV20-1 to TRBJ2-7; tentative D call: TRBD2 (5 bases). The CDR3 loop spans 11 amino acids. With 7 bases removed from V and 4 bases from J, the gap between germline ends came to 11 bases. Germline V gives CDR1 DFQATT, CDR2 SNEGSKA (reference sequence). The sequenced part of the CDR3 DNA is TGCAGTGGCAAACTAGGGTACGAG. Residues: CSGKLGYE. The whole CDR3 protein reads CSGKLGYEQYF.

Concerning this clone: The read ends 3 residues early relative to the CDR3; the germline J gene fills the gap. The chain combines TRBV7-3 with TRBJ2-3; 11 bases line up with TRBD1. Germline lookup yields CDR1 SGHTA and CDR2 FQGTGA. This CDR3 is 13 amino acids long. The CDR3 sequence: CASSQGQGETQYF. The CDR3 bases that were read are TGTGCCAGCAGCCAGGGACAGGGGGAGACG. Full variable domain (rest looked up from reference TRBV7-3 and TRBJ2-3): GAGVSQTPSNKVTEKGKYVELRCDPISGHTALYWYRQSLGQGPEFLIYFQGTGAADDSGLPNDRFFAVRPEGSVSTLKIQRTERGDSAVYLCASSQGQGETQYFGPGTRLTVL.

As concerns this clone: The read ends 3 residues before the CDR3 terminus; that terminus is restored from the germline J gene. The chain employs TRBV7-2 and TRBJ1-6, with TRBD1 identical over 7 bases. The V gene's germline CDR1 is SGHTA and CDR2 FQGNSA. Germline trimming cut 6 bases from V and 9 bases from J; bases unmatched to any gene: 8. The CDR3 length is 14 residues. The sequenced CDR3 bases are TGTGCCAGCAGACCCCGACAGGGACCTTCACCC. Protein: CASRPRQGPSP. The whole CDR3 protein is CASRPRQGPSPLHF.

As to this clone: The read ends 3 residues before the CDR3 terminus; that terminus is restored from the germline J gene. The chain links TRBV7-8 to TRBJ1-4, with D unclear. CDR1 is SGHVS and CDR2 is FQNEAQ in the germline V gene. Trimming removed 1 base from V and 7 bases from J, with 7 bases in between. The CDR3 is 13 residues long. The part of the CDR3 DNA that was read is TGTGCCAGCAGCTTAGGGGCGATTGAAAAA. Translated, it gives CASSLGAIEK. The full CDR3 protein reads CASSLGAIEKLFF.

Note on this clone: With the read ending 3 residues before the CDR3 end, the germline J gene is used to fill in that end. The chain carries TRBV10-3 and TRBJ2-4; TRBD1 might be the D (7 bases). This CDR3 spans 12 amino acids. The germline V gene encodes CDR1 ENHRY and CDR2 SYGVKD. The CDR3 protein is CAISDRGESQYF. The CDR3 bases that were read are TGTGCCATCAGTGACAGGGGGGAGTCT.

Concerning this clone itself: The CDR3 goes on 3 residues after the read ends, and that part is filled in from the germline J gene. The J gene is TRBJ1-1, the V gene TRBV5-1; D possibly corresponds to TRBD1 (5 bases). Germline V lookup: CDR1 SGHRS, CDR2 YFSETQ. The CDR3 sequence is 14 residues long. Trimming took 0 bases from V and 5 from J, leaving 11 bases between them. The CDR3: CASSLAGGETEAFF. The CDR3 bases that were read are TGCGCCAGCAGCTTGGCGGGAGGGGAGACTGAA.

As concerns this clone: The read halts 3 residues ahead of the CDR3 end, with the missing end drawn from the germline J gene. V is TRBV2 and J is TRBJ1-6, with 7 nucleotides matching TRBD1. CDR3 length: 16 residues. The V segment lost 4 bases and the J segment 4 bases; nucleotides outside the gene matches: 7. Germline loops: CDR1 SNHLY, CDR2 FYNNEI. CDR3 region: CASSAGTVAYNSPLHF. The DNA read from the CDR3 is TGTGCCAGCAGTGCGGGGACAGTTGCATATAATTCACCC.

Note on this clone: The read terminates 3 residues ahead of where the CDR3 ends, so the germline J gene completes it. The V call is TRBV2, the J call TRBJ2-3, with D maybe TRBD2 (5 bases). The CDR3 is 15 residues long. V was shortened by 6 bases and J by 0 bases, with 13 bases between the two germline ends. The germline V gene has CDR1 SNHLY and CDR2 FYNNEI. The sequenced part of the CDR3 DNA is TGTGCCAGCAGCACTAGACCTACTAGCACAGATACG. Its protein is CASSTRPTSTDT. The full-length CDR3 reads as CASSTRPTSTDTQYF.

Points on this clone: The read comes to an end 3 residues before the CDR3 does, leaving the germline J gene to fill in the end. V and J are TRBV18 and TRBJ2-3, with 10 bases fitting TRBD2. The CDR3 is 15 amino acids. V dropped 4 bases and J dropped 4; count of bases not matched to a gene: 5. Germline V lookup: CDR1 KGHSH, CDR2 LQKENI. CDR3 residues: CASSRSSGSSDTQYF. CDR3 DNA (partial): TGTGCCAGCTCACGATCTAGCGGGAGTTCAGATACG.

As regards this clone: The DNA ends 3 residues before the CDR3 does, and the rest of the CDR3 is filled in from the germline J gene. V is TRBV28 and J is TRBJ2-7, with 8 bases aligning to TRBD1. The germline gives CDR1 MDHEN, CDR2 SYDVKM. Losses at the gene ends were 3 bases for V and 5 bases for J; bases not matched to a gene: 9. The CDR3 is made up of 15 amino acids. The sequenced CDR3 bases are TGTGCCAGCAGTTTTATAAGACAGGGGCTGGACGAG. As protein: CASSFIRQGLDE. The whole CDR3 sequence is CASSFIRQGLDEQYF. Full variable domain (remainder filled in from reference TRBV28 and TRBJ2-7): DVKVTQSSRYLVKRTGEKVFLECVQDMDHENMFWYRQDPGLGLRLIYFSYDVKMKEKGDIPEGYSVSREKKERFSLILESASTNQTSMYLCASSFIRQGLDEQYFGPGTRLTVT.

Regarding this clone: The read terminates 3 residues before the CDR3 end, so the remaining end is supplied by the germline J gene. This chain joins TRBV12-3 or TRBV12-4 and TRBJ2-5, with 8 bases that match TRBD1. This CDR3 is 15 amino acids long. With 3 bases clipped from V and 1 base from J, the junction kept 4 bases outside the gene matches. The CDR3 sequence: CASSFSGGTQETQYF. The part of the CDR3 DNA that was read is TGTGCCAGCAGTTTTTCAGGGGGCACCCAAGAGACC.

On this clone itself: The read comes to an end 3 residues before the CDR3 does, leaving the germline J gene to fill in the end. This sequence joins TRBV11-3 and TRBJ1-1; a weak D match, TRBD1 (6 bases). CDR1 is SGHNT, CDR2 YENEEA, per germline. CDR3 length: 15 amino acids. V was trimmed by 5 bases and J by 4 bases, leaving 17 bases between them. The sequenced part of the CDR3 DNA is TGTGCCAGCAGCCCTACTCGGACAGCCTCCACTGAA. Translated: CASSPTRTASTE. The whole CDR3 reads CASSPTRTASTEAFF.

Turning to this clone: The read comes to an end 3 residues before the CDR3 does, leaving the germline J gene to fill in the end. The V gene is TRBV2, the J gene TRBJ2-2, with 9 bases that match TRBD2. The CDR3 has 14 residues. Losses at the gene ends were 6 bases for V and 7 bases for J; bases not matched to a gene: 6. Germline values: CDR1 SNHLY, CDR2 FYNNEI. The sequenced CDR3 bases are TGTGCCAGCAGAGGGACTAGCCGGGACGGGGAG. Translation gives CASRGTSRDGE. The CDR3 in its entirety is CASRGTSRDGELFF.

CDR3 DNA, as far as it was read: TGTGCCTGGAGAAGGGACAGGGCTTTGGGGGGGGCCAACGTA. The encoded protein is CAWRRDRALGGANV. The complete CDR3 protein is CAWRRDRALGGANVLFF. The chain uses TRBV30 and TRBJ1-4; TRBD1 agrees at 9 bases. Sequencing ends 3 residues short of the CDR3 end; the germline J gene provides the rest. The CDR3 runs 17 residues. Germline V gene lookup returns CDR1 GTSNPN and CDR2 SVGIG (reference sequence).

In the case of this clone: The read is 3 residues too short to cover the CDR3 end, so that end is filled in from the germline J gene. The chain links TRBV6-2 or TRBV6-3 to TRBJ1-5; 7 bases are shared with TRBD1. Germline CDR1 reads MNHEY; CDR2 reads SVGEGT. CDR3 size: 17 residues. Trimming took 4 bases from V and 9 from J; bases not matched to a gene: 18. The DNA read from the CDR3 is TGTGCCAGCAGTTCCCTAAAAACAGGGGACCTTCTAGGGCCC. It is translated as CASSSLKTGDLLGP. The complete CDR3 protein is CASSSLKTGDLLGPQHF.

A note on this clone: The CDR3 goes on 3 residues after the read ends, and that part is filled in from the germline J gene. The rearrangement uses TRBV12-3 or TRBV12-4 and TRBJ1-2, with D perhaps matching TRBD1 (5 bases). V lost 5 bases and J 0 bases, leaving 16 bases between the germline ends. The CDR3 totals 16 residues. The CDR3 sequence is CASSGRAGLSNYGYTF. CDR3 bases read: TGTGCCAGCAGTGGCCGGGCAGGGCTGTCTAACTATGGC.

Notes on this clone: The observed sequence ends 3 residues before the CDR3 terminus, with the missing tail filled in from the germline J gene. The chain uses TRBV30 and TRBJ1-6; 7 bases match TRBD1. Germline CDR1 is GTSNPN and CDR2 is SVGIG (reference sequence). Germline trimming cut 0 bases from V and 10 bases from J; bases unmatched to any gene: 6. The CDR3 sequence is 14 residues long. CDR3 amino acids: CAWSVWAGGSPLHF. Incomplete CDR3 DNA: TGTGCCTGGAGTGTATGGGCAGGGGGGTCACCC.

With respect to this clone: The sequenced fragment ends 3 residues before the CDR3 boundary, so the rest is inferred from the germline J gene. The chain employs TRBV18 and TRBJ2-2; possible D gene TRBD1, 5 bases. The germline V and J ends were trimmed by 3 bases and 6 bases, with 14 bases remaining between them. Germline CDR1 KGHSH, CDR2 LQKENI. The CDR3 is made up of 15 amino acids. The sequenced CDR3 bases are TGTGCCAGCTCACCCAGGTCAGGGTACGCCGGGGAG. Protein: CASSPRSGYAGE. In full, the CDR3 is CASSPRSGYAGELFF.

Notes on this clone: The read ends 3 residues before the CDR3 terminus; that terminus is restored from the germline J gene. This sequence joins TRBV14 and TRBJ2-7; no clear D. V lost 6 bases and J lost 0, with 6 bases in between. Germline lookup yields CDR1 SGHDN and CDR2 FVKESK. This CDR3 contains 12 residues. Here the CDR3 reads CASSHTSYEQYF. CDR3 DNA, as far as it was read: TGTGCCAGCAGTCACACCTCCTACGAG.

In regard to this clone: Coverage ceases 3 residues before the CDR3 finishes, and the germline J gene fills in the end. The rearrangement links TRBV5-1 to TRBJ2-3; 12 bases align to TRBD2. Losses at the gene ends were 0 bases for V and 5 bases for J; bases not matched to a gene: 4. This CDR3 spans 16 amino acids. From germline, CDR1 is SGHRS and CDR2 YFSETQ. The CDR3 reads CASSLASGGAGDTQYF. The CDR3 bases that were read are TGCGCCAGCAGCTTGGCTAGCGGGGGGGCTGGAGATACG.

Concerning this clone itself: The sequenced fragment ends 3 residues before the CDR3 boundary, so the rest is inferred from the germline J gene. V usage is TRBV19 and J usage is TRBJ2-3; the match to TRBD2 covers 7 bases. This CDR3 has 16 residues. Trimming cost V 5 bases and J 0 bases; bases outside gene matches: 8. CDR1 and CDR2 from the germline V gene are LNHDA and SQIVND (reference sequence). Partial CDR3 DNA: TGTGCCAGTAGTCGGAATAGCGGGTTGAGCACAGATACG. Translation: CASSRNSGLSTDT. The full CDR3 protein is CASSRNSGLSTDTQYF. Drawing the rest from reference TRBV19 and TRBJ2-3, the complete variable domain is DGGITQSPKYLFRKEGQNVTLSCEQNLNHDAMYWYRQDPGQGLRLIYYSQIVNDFQKGDIAEGYSVSREKKESFPLTVTSAQKNPTAFYLCASSRNSGLSTDTQYFGPGTRLTVL.

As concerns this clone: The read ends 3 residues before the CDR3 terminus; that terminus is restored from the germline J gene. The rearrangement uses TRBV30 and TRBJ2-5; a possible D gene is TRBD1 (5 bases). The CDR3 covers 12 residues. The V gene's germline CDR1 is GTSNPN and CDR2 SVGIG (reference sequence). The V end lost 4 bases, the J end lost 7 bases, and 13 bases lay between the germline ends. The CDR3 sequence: CAWTLGRATQYF. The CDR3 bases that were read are TGTGCCTGGACCCTGGGGCGTGCGACC.

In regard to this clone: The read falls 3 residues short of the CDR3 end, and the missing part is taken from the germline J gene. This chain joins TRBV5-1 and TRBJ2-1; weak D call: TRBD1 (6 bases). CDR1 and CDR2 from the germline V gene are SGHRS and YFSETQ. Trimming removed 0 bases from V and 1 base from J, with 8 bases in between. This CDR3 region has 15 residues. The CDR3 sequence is CASSLEGQSYNEQFF. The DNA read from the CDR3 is TGCGCCAGCAGCTTGGAAGGACAGTCCTACAATGAG.

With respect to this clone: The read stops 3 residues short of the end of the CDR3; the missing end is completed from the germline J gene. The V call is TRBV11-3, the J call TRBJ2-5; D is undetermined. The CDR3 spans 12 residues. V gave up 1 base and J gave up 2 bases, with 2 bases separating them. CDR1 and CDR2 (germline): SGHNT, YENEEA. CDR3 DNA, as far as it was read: TGTGCCAGCAGCTTAGCTCAAGAGACC. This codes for CASSLAQET. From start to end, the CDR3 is CASSLAQETQYF.

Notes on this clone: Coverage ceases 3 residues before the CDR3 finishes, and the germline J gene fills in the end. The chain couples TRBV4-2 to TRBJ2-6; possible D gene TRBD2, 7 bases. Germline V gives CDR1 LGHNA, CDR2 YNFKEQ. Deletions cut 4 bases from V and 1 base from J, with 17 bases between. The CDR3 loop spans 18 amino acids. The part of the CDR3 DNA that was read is TGTGCCAGCAGCCCAGACTGGGGGGGCTTGTCTGGGGCCAACGTC. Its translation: CASSPDWGGLSGANV. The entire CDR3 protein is CASSPDWGGLSGANVLTF.

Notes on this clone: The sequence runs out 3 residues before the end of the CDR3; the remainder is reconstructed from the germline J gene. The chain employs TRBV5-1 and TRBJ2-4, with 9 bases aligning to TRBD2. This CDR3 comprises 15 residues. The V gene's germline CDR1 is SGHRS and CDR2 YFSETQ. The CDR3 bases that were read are TGCGCCAGCAGCGGGAGTGGGATAGCGGGAGCTGGT. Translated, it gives CASSGSGIAGAG. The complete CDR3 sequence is CASSGSGIAGAGQYF.

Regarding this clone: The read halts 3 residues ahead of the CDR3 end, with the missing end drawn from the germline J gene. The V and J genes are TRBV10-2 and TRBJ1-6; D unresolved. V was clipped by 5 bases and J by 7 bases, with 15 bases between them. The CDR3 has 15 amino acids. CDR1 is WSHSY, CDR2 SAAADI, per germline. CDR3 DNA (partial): TGCGCCAGCAGTACCAGGAAGTCGGAGAATTCACCC. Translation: CASSTRKSENSP. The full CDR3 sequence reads CASSTRKSENSPLHF.

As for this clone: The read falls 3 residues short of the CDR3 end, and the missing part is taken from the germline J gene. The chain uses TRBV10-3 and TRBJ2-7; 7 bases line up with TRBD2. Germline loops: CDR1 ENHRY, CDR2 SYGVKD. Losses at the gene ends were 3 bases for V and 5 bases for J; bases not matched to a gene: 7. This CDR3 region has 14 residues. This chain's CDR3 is CAISDTGGRNEQYF. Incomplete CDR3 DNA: TGTGCCATCAGTGATACCGGCGGGAGAAACGAG.

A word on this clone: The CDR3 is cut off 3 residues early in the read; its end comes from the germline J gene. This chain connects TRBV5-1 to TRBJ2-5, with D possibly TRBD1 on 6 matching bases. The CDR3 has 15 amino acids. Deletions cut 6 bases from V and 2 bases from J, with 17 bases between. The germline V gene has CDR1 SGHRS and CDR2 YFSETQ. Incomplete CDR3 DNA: TGCGCCAGCACCGACCAACCCGGACAGCAAGAGACC. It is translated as CASTDQPGQQET. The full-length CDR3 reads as CASTDQPGQQETQYF.